Shown below are 8 T cell receptor beta chains from a single sample sequenced in a study of blood T cell repertoires in COVID-19. Profiled with immunoSEQ multiplex PCR; TCRdb holds only in-frame clones, not every one. The table includes approximately 150,000 clones, approximately 86% detected once. Material for sequencing was PBMCs or T cells enriched from blood (not recorded which). The receptors here all came from a middle-aged woman who had been exposed to COVID-19.

V and J are TRBV19 and TRBJ1-2, with D unresolved. Germline CDR1 is LNHDA and CDR2 is SQIVND (reference sequence). V was cut by 1 base and J by 8 bases, with 11 bases left in between. The CDR3 has 13 amino acids. The DNA of the CDR3 is TGTGCCAGTAGTATAGGGGCATGGAGGGGCTACACCTTC. Its translation is CASSIGAWRGYTF. Full variable domain (outside the CDR3, taken from reference TRBV19 and TRBJ1-2): DGGITQSPKYLFRKEGQNVTLSCEQNLNHDAMYWYRQDPGQGLRLIYYSQIVNDFQKGDIAEGYSVSREKKESFPLTVTSAQKNPTAFYLCASSIGAWRGYTFGSGTRLTVV.

V is TRBV28 and J is TRBJ2-7, with D possibly being TRBD1 (5 bases). The CDR3 contains 12 residues. Trimming left V 8 bases short and J 9 bases short, with 17 bases between. Looked up from germline, CDR1 is MDHEN and CDR2 is SYDVKM. This chain's CDR3 is CASQTTAVGQYF. CDR3 sequence (DNA): TGTGCCAGCCAGACGACAGCCGTCGGGCAGTACTTC.

The chain is built from TRBV7-6 and TRBJ1-1; D is possibly TRBD1 (5 bases). V was trimmed by 3 bases and J by 3 bases, leaving 8 bases between them. The germline gives CDR1 SGHVS, CDR2 FNYEAQ. The CDR3 runs 13 residues. CDR3 residues: CASSFDRYTEAFF. CDR3 DNA: TGTGCCAGCAGCTTCGACAGATACACTGAAGCTTTCTTT. The full variable domain, completed using reference TRBV7-6 and TRBJ1-1, is GAGVSQSPRYKVTKRGQDVALRCDPISGHVSLYWYRQALGQGPEFLTYFNYEAQQDKSGLPNDRFSAERPEGSISTLTIQRTEQRDSAMYRCASSFDRYTEAFFGQGTRLTVV.

The chain carries TRBV5-5 and TRBJ2-5, with D perhaps TRBD2 (5 bases). Between the trimmed V and J ends, which lost 4 bases and 2 bases, there was a span of 12 bases. Germline CDR1 and CDR2: SGHKS and YYEKEE (reference sequence). This CDR3 contains 14 residues. CDR3 sequence: CASSLLGKQETQYF. CDR3 nucleotide sequence: TGTGCCAGCAGCCTACTAGGTAAACAAGAGACCCAGTACTTC.

The chain uses TRBV10-3 and TRBJ1-1, with 7 bases identical to TRBD1. The CDR3 runs 15 residues. Per germline, CDR1 ENHRY and CDR2 SYGVKD. J was trimmed by 4 bases and V by 2 bases; bases with no gene match: 7. CDR3 nucleotide sequence: TGTGCCATCAGTGAGGGGGAACAGGGGCGCACTGAAGCTTTCTTT. Translating it yields CAISEGEQGRTEAFF.

The rearrangement joins TRBV28 to TRBJ1-5; 9 bases line up with TRBD1. CDR1 is MDHEN, CDR2 SYDVKM, per germline. This CDR3 comprises 13 residues. V trimming: 9 bases; J trimming: 7 bases; junction bases outside the gene matches: 7. The CDR3 DNA reads TGTGCCAGTCAGGGACAGGGCGGCCAGCCCCAGCATTTT. Translating it yields CASQGQGGQPQHF.

This clone was observed a handful of times. J is TRBJ1-2 and V is TRBV4-1, with D maybe TRBD1 (6 bases). With 0 bases removed from V and 7 bases from J, the gap between germline ends came to 12 bases. Germline values: CDR1 MGHRA, CDR2 YSYEKL. The CDR3 loop spans 14 amino acids. CDR3 sequence reads: CASSQDAGEGGYTF. The DNA for the CDR3 is TGCGCCAGCAGCCAAGATGCAGGGGAGGGTGGCTACACCTTC.

V gene TRBV18 combines with J gene TRBJ2-1; TRBD1 matches 12 bases. The CDR3 sequence is 18 residues long. Germline V lookup: CDR1 KGHSH, CDR2 LQKENI. V gave up 4 bases and J gave up 5 bases; unmatched junction bases: 12. This CDR3 is CASSLGTGGAFGNNEQFF. CDR3 bases: TGTGCCAGCTCACTAGGGACAGGGGGCGCATTCGGGAACAATGAGCAGTTCTTC.